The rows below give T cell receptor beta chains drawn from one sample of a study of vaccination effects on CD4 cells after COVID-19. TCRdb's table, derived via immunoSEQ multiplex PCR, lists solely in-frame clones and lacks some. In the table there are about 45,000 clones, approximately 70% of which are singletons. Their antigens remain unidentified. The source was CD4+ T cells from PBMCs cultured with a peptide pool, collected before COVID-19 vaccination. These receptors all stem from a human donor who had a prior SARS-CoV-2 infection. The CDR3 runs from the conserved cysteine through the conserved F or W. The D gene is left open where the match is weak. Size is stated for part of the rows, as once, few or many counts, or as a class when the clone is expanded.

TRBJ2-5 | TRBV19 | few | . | CASTSPGRETQYF | TGTGCCAGTACCTCTCCAGGGAGAGAGACCCAGTACTTC
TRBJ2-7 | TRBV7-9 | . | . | CASNYREQYF | TGTGCCAGCAACTACAGGGAGCAGTACTTC
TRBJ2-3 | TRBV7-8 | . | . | CASSLIDRGEIDTQYF | TGTGCCAGCAGCTTAATAGATCGCGGGGAAATAGATACGCAGTATTTT
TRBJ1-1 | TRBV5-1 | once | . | CASSLETPSVGAFF | TGCGCCAGCAGCTTGGAGACCCCATCGGTGGGAGCTTTCTTT
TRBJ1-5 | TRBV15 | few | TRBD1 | CATSRDLSRGGQPQHF | TGTGCCACCAGCAGAGATTTGTCCAGGGGGGGACAGCCCCAGCATTTT
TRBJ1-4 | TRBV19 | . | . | CASRQRGNSEKLFF | TGTGCCAGTAGGCAACGTGGCAATTCGGAAAAACTGTTTTTT
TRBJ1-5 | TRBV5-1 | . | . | CASRAQEDQPQHF | TGCGCCAGCAGGGCACAGGAGGATCAGCCCCAGCATTTT
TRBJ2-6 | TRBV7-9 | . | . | CASSLVGGDSGANVLTF | TGTGCCAGCAGCTTAGTGGGGGGCGACTCTGGGGCCAACGTCCTGACTTTC
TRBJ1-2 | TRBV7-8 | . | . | CASSRITRGSGGYGHTF | TGTGCCAGCAGCCGGATCACGCGGGGGTCCGGGGGATATGGCCACACCTTC
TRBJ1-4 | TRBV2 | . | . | CASSPTPTGEKLFF | TGTGCCAGCAGTCCGACCCCGACGGGTGAAAAACTGTTTTTT
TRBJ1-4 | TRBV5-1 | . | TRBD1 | CASSGPGQGSTNEKLFF | TGCGCCAGCAGCGGTCCGGGACAGGGATCAACTAATGAAAAACTGTTTTTT
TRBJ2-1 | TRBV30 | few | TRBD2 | CAWAPGGLAGGNNEQFF | TGTGCCTGGGCTCCCGGGGGACTAGCGGGAGGTAACAATGAGCAGTTCTTC
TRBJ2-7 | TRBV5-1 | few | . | CASSLAWGERDYEQYF | TGCGCCAGCAGCTTGGCCTGGGGGGAAAGGGACTACGAGCAGTACTTC
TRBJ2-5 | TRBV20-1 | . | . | CSARDQGTETQYF | TGCAGTGCTCGTGATCAAGGGACAGAGACCCAGTACTTC
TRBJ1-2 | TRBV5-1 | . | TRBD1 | CASSLGTGVSGYTF | TGCGCCAGCAGCTTAGGCACAGGGGTCTCTGGCTACACCTTC
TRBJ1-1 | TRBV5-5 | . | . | CASSHRGQVNTEAFF | TGTGCCAGCAGCCACCGTGGCCAGGTGAACACTGAAGCTTTCTTT
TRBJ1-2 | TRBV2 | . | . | CATTLNRDNYGYTF | TGTGCCACCACCCTCAACCGGGACAACTATGGCTACACCTTC
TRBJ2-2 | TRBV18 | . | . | CASSPPAGRTGELFF | TGTGCCAGCTCACCACCGGCAGGCCGGACCGGGGAGCTGTTTTTT
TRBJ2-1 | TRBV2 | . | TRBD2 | CASSWQRLAGTGNEQFF | TGTGCCAGCAGTTGGCAGAGACTAGCGGGAACCGGCAATGAGCAGTTCTTC
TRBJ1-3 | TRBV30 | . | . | CAWSVLDEGAIYF | TGTGCCTGGAGTGTACTTGACGAGGGGGCCATATATTTT
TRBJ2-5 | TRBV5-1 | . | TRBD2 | CASSLGMGLAETQYF | TGCGCCAGCAGCTTGGGGATGGGACTAGCGGAGACCCAGTACTTC
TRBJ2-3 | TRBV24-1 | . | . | CATSESPGGTDTQYF | TGTGCCACCAGTGAATCCCCCGGGGGCACAGATACGCAGTATTTT
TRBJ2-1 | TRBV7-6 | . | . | CASSLNLYQNNEQFF | TGTGCCAGCAGCTTAAATTTATACCAAAATAATGAGCAGTTCTTC
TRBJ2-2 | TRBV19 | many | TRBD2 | CASSTDTSASGELFF | TGTGCCAGTAGTACGGATACTAGCGCCTCCGGGGAGCTGTTTTTT
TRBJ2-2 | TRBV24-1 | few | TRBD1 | CATSDSGQGTGELFF | TGTGCCACCAGTGATTCGGGACAGGGGACCGGGGAGCTGTTTTTT
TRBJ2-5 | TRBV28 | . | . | CASGTQYF | TGTGCCTCCGGGACCCAGTACTTC
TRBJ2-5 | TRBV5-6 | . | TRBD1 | CASSLGPGQGGETQYF | TGTGCCAGCAGCTTGGGCCCGGGACAGGGAGGAGAGACCCAGTACTTC
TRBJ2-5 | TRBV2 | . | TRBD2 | CASSASGVIETQYF | TGTGCCAGCAGTGCTAGCGGGGTAATAGAGACCCAGTACTTC
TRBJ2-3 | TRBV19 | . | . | CASRGSGTDTQYF | TGTGCCAGTAGGGGCTCGGGCACAGATACGCAGTATTTT
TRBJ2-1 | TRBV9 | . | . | CASSPTSLSYNEQFF | TGTGCCAGCAGCCCGACTAGTTTATCCTACAATGAGCAGTTCTTC
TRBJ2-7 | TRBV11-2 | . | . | CASSGDILTTYEQYF | TGTGCCAGCAGCGGAGACATATTAACGACCTACGAGCAGTACTTC
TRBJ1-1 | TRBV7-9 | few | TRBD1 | CASSTGQGGNTEAFF | TGTGCCAGCAGCACCGGACAGGGGGGCAACACTGAAGCTTTCTTT
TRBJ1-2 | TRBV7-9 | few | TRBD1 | CASSPGQGIYGYTF | TGTGCCAGCAGCCCCGGACAGGGAATCTATGGCTACACCTTC
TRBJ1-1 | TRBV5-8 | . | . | CASSLDLDPEGEAFF | TGTGCCAGCAGCTTGGATCTGGACCCGGAGGGTGAAGCTTTCTTT
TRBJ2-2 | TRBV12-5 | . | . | CASGLIQGYTGELFF | TGTGCTAGTGGTTTGATCCAGGGGTACACCGGGGAGCTGTTTTTT
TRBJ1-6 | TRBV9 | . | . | CASSVVPGQNSPLHF | TGTGCCAGCAGCGTAGTCCCAGGTCAGAATTCACCCCTCCACTTT
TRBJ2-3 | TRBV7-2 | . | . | CASSLGGSKDTQYF | TGTGCCAGCAGCTTAGGGGGTAGTAAAGATACGCAGTATTTT
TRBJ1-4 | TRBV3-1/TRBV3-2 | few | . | CASSQDRGGDNEKLFF | TGTGCCAGCAGCCAAGATCGGGGCGGTGATAATGAAAAACTGTTTTTT
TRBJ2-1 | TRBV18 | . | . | CASSPPNRLDAGEQFF | TGTGCCAGCTCACCACCGAACAGGCTAGATGCTGGTGAGCAGTTCTTC
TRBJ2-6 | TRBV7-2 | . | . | CASSSGVSGANVLTF | TGTGCCAGCAGCTCTGGGGTCTCTGGGGCCAACGTCCTGACTTTC
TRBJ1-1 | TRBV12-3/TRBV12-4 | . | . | CASSFFTIGAFF | TGTGCCAGCAGTTTTTTCACGATAGGAGCTTTCTTT